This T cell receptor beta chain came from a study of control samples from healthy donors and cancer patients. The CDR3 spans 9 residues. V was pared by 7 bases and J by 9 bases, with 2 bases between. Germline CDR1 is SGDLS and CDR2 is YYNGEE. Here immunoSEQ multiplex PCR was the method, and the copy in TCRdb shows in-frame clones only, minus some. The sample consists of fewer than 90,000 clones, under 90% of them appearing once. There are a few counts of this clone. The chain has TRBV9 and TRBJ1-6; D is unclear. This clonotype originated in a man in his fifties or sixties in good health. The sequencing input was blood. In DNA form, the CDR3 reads TGTGCCAGCGGTTCACCCCTCCACTTT. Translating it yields CASGSPLHF. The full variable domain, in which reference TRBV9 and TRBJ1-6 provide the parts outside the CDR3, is DSGVTQTPKHLITATGQRVTLRCSPRSGDLSVYWYQQSLDQGLQFLIQYYNGEERAKGNILERFSAQQFPDLHSELNLSSLELGDSALYFCASGSPLHFGNGTRLTVT.